This T cell receptor (beta chain) was found in a study of T-cell memory formation after mild COVID-19. CDR3 length equals 17 residues. The V and J ends lost 3 bases and 4 bases respectively, with 19 bases between them. The V gene's germline CDR1 is KGHDR and CDR2 SFDVKD. Notes on the study in general: Later expanders leaned CD4+, whereas clones that contracted between day 15 and 85 were balanced CD4/CD8. Detection of some responders pre-infection suggested pre-existing cross-reactive memory T cells participated. CD8+ contracting clones occupied EMRA, while CD4+ ones occupied mainly CM and EM. For second-wave clones that peaked at day 37, SARS-CoV-2 specificity went unverified.

This clonotype was counted a single time. Its antigen is currently unknown. MiXCR, run by TCRdb on the 5' RACE reads, gives a single entry per CDR3 protein. The sample includes around 340,000 distinct CDR3 sequences, under 25% of them seen just once. The source material was PBMCs or a T cell subset sorted from them (not recorded which). The chain links TRBV24-1 to TRBJ2-3; D call uncertain. The sequence derives from an adult woman who had mild COVID-19 (a few samples of this study predate the infection). Cell type and time point are not known. CDR3 nucleotide sequence: TGTGCCACCAGTGATCCACTCGGGCCGCGAGGTGCAGATACGCAGTATTTT. Translating gives CATSDPLGPRGADTQYF.